These 24 T cell receptor beta chains share one sample of origin, sequenced in a study of blood T cell repertoires in COVID-19. TCRdb's table, derived via immunoSEQ multiplex PCR, lists solely in-frame clones and lacks some. In the table there are roughly 190,000 clones, around nine tenths of which are singletons. Sequencing was done on a sample of peripheral blood. The receptors were gathered from a man in his sixties with active or convalescent COVID-19.

This rearrangement joins TRBV10-3 to TRBJ1-1; the D is unclear. V lost 11 bases to trimming and J lost 5 bases, with 12 bases between them. There are 11 residues in the CDR3. Germline CDR1 and CDR2: ENHRY and SYGVKD. CDR3 sequence reads: CAAGSQTEAFF. The CDR3 DNA reads as TGTGCCGCCGGGTCCCAGACTGAAGCTTTCTTT.

J is TRBJ1-6 and V is TRBV9; TRBD1 is a possible D gene (6 bases). The CDR3 contains 17 residues. Germline V lookup: CDR1 SGDLS, CDR2 YYNGEE. The germline V and J ends were trimmed by 0 bases and 7 bases, with 17 bases remaining between them. CDR3 sequence: CASSVDPLGQGNSPLHF. As DNA, the CDR3 is TGTGCCAGCAGCGTAGACCCCCTTGGGCAGGGGAATTCACCCCTCCACTTT.

The rearrangement joins TRBV6-6 to TRBJ1-3, with D possibly TRBD1 on 5 matching bases. V lost 7 bases to trimming and J lost 0 bases, with 19 bases between them. The CDR3 covers 17 residues. Per germline, CDR1 MNHNY and CDR2 SVGAGI (reference sequence). CDR3 in DNA: TGTGCCAGCATTCGCCATCGGGACTCCAGCTCTGGAAACACCATATATTTT. Its translation: CASIRHRDSSSGNTIYF.

The chain links TRBV10-3 to TRBJ2-3, with 10 bases matching TRBD1. Germline V CDR1 and CDR2: ENHRY, SYGVKD. This CDR3 spans 14 amino acids. With V trimmed by 7 bases and J by 3 bases, 4 bases remained unmatched. CDR3 residues: CAITPGQGTDTQYF. The CDR3 DNA sequence: TGTGCCATCACTCCGGGACAGGGGACAGATACGCAGTATTTT.

This chain uses TRBV16 with TRBJ2-7; D is perhaps TRBD1 (5 bases). Germline V gene data show CDR1 as KGHSY and CDR2 as FQNENV. CDR3 length: 16 residues. Trimming took off 0 bases at V and 2 bases at J, with 14 bases between the two ends. The chain's CDR3 is CASSQSAGLGTYEQYF. CDR3 in DNA: TGTGCCAGCAGCCAATCGGCAGGGTTGGGTACCTACGAGCAGTACTTC.

As for this clone: Other DNA sequences in the same sample also yield this CDR3. This chain joins TRBV6-5 and TRBJ2-2; the D gene is possibly TRBD2 (7 bases). The CDR3 extends over 14 amino acids. V gave up 6 bases and J gave up 2 bases, with 10 bases separating them. The V gene's germline CDR1 is MNHEY and CDR2 SVGAGI. In DNA, the CDR3 is TGTGCCAGCAGGAGGGGGGGAAACACCGGGGAGCTGTTTTTT. It translates to CASRRGGNTGELFF.

The chain has TRBV2 and TRBJ2-3; 12 bases are a match to TRBD2. The germline V gene has CDR1 SNHLY and CDR2 FYNNEI. V dropped 6 bases and J dropped 1; count of bases not matched to a gene: 14. The CDR3 contains 19 residues. Written as DNA, the CDR3 is TGTGCCAGCAGCCTCACTAGCGGGGGGCTTCCCACGGGCACAGATACGCAGTATTTT. This gives the protein CASSLTSGGLPTGTDTQYF.

The chain is built from TRBV5-1 and TRBJ2-7; D unresolved. Germline CDR1 reads SGHRS; CDR2 reads YFSETQ. CDR3 length equals 15 residues. Trimming removed 0 bases at V and 3 bases at J, with 13 bases between. The CDR3 nucleotides read TGCGCCAGCAGCTTGGATTCGAGGCCTGACTACGAGCAGTACTTC. Amino acids: CASSLDSRPDYEQYF. Combining the CDR3 with reference TRBV5-1 and TRBJ2-7 gives the whole variable domain KAGVTQTPRYLIKTRGQQVTLSCSPISGHRSVSWYQQTPGQGLQFLFEYFSETQRNKGNFPGRFSGRQFSNSRSEMNVSTLELGDSALYLCASSLDSRPDYEQYFGPGTRLTVT.

Of note for this clone: Its ends do not fully match the called genes, so a read error is possible. The rearrangement links TRBV2 to TRBJ2-2; TRBD1 is a possible D gene (6 bases). The CDR3 covers 15 residues. Germline V gene data show CDR1 as SNHLY and CDR2 as FYNNEI. The CDR3 loop is CATSGSTGYTGELFF. CDR3 nucleotides: TGTGCCACCAGTGGTTCCACAGGGTACACCGGGGAGCTGTTTTTT.

The gene calls are TRBV6-5 and TRBJ1-4; 9 bases match TRBD1. CDR1 is MNHEY and CDR2 is SVGAGI in the germline V gene. This CDR3 has 14 residues. The ends lost 6 bases at V and 10 bases at J; junction bases unmatched: 9. Here the CDR3 DNA reads TGTGCCAGCAGGCAACCGGGACAGGGAGGAAAACTGTTTTTT. Amino acids: CASRQPGQGGKLFF.

V usage is TRBV14 and J usage is TRBJ2-7; the D gene is possibly TRBD1 (6 bases). V was pared by 5 bases and J by 0 bases, with 11 bases between. In germline, CDR1 is SGHDN, CDR2 FVKESK. The CDR3 has 14 residues. The CDR3 loop is CASSRGSRSYEQYF. The CDR3 DNA sequence: TGTGCCAGCAGCAGGGGGTCTCGCTCCTACGAGCAGTACTTC.

The rearrangement uses TRBV15 and TRBJ2-7; TRBD1 matches 8 bases. The J segment lost 3 bases and the V segment lost 5 bases, leaving 6 bases of the junction unmatched. Germline V gene data show CDR1 as LNHNV and CDR2 as YYDKDF (reference sequence). CDR3 length: 14 amino acids. The CDR3 spells CATSAYRGNYEQYF. The CDR3 DNA reads TGTGCCACCAGCGCCTACAGGGGGAACTACGAGCAGTACTTC.

For the CDR3, the DNA is TGCGCCAGCCAAGAGACTAGCGGGGCAGAGACCCAGTACTTC. Translated, it gives CASQETSGAETQYF. The chain recombines TRBV23-1 with TRBJ2-5; 11 bases fit TRBD2. TRBV23-1 is filed as an ORF, its function uncertain. The CDR3 extends over 14 amino acids. With V trimmed by 8 bases and J by 4 bases, 6 bases remained unmatched.

The rearrangement joins TRBV28 to TRBJ1-5; a possible D gene is TRBD1 (5 bases). CDR3 length: 16 amino acids. CDR1 and CDR2 (germline): MDHEN, SYDVKM. V lost 5 bases and J 4 bases, leaving 18 bases between the germline ends. The CDR3 reads CASSPSGGTTNQPQHF. The CDR3, as DNA: TGTGCCAGCAGTCCATCCGGTGGGACTACAAATCAGCCCCAGCATTTT. Using reference TRBV28 and TRBJ1-5 for the parts outside the CDR3, the full variable domain is DVKVTQSSRYLVKRTGEKVFLECVQDMDHENMFWYRQDPGLGLRLIYFSYDVKMKEKGDIPEGYSVSREKKERFSLILESASTNQTSMYLCASSPSGGTTNQPQHFGDGTRLSIL.

The V gene is TRBV7-9, the J gene TRBJ2-3; 10 bases fit TRBD1. CDR3 size: 15 residues. J was trimmed by 3 bases and V by 4 bases; bases with no gene match: 4. CDR1 and CDR2 from the germline V gene are SEHNR and FQNEAQ (reference sequence). CDR3 sequence (DNA): TGTGCCAGCAGCTCCTTGGACAGGGGGACAGATACGCAGTATTTT. Its protein is CASSSLDRGTDTQYF.

The chain combines TRBV5-1 with TRBJ2-1; 8 bases align to TRBD2. Germline V lookup: CDR1 SGHRS, CDR2 YFSETQ. This CDR3 has 16 residues. Trimming cost V 2 bases and J 2 bases; bases outside gene matches: 6. CDR3 in amino acids: CASSFPAGGTYNEQFF. The CDR3 nucleotides read TGCGCCAGCAGCTTCCCCGCGGGGGGTACCTACAATGAGCAGTTCTTC.

This clone was counted a single time. The chain couples TRBV12-5 to TRBJ1-4; unclear D gene. The CDR3 runs 12 residues. Germline CDR1 reads LGHNT; CDR2 reads FRNRAP. The ends were cut back, 6 bases at V and 12 bases at J, with 14 bases in the middle. The CDR3 protein is CASGLSPSELFF. The DNA of the CDR3 is TGTGCTAGTGGGTTGTCTCCAAGCGAACTGTTTTTT. The variable domain in full, completed from reference TRBV12-5 and TRBJ1-4, reads DARVTQTPRHKVTEMGQEVTMRCQPILGHNTVFWYRQTMMQGLELLAYFRNRAPLDDSGMPKDRFSAEMPDATLATLKIQPSEPRDSAVYFCASGLSPSELFFGSGTQLSVL.

This chain uses TRBV6-5 with TRBJ1-2; D gene unclear. Germline CDR1 reads MNHEY; CDR2 reads SVGAGI. Deletions cut 7 bases from V and 4 bases from J, with 13 bases between. CDR3 length: 13 amino acids. The CDR3 DNA reads as TGTGCCAGCACCGGAGGATGGGCCTATGGCTACACCTTC. Translation gives CASTGGWAYGYTF.

The V gene is TRBV10-2, the J gene TRBJ1-2, with 9 nucleotides matching TRBD1. Germline V gene sequence: CDR1 WSHSY, CDR2 SAAADI. The CDR3 contains 15 residues. J was trimmed by 4 bases and V by 7 bases; bases with no gene match: 10. The CDR3 is CASKETGGYSYGYTF. CDR3 in DNA: TGCGCCAGCAAAGAAACAGGGGGCTACAGCTATGGCTACACCTTC.

This sequence joins TRBV12-5 and TRBJ2-5, with TRBD1 matching over 8 bases. The CDR3 runs to 15 residues. The V segment lost 4 bases and the J segment 2 bases; nucleotides outside the gene matches: 6. Germline CDR1 and CDR2: LGHNT and FRNRAP. As DNA, the CDR3 is TGTGCTAGTGGTTCCGGACAGGGACCGCAAGAGACCCAGTACTTC. Translated: CASGSGQGPQETQYF.

V and J are TRBV5-1 and TRBJ1-2, with 9 positions matching TRBD1. The V gene end was trimmed by 1 base and the J gene end by 2 bases; junction bases not matched to a gene: 6. Germline CDR1 is SGHRS and CDR2 is YFSETQ. The CDR3 spans 16 residues. The CDR3 nucleotides read TGCGCCAGCAGCTTGCTTACAGGGGGCGACAACTATGGCTACACCTTC. Amino acid sequence: CASSLLTGGDNYGYTF.

This clone was detected only a few times. V usage is TRBV19 and J usage is TRBJ1-1; D remains unclear. Trimming stripped 6 bases from V and 4 bases from J, with 12 bases between. The CDR3 is made up of 13 amino acids. Germline assignment: CDR1 LNHDA and CDR2 SQIVND (reference sequence). In DNA, the CDR3 is TGTGCCAGTAGCCCCGGTAGCGGCACTGAAGCTTTCTTT. Amino acid sequence: CASSPGSGTEAFF.

V usage is TRBV27 and J usage is TRBJ1-1; D is perhaps TRBD1 (5 bases). The germline V gene has CDR1 MNHEY and CDR2 SMNVEV (reference sequence). This CDR3 contains 14 residues. V was shortened by 5 bases and J by 5 bases, with 15 bases between the two germline ends. The chain's CDR3 is CASSLRGGRTEAFF. The CDR3 nucleotides are TGTGCCAGCAGTCTTCGGGGGGGTCGGACTGAAGCTTTCTTT.

This chain connects TRBV29-1 to TRBJ1-5; 7 bases map to TRBD1. Germline V gives CDR1 SQVTM, CDR2 ANQGSEA. This CDR3 contains 18 residues. J gave up 4 bases and V 5 bases, and 20 bases lay outside the gene matches. The CDR3 nucleotides read TGCAGCGTTCGTGGGGACGGGGTGCGACAGGGCGAGAATCAGCCCCAGCATTTT. This codes for CSVRGDGVRQGENQPQHF. The whole variable domain, remainder taken from reference TRBV29-1 and TRBJ1-5, is SAVISQKPSRDICQRGTSLTIQCQVDSQVTMMFWYRQQPGQSLTLIATANQGSEATYESGFVIDKFPISRPNLTFSTLTVSNMSPEDSSIYLCSVRGDGVRQGENQPQHFGDGTRLSIL.